Reported below is one TCR beta chain. The data were taken from a study of blood T cell repertoires in COVID-19. Study-wide context: COVID-19 samples from acute and convalescent phases originated in the United States, Italy and Spain. The analysed material was cDNA or gDNA that came from T cells, B-cell-depleted T cells, or PBMCs.

Per the original data handling: For nucleated cells, counts were estimated from reference gene primer amplification. Measured with immunoSEQ multiplex PCR; TCRdb has only the in-frame clones, and not every one. For V, J and clone size, that table is used; D and trimming come from the DNA. This table holds 65,000 to 90,000 clones, around 79% found once. The CDR3 contains 14 residues. Trimming took off 0 bases at V and 3 bases at J, with 9 bases between the two ends. Germline V gene sequence: CDR1 SGDLS, CDR2 YYNGEE. This sequence joins TRBV9 and TRBJ1-1; D uncertain. The clonotype was recovered from a man in his 60s with active or convalescent COVID-19. The sample taken for sequencing was peripheral blood. The CDR3 coding sequence is TGTGCCAGCAGCGTAGGGCAGACTTACACTGAAGCTTTCTTT. It codes for CASSVGQTYTEAFF.